These 21 T cell receptor beta chains share one sample of origin, sequenced in a study of OX40 agonist ivuxolimab in advanced cancers. Profiling relied on immunoSEQ multiplex PCR, and the TCRdb table lists in-frame clones only, not all of them. The sample contains 78,000 or so clones, 92% of which appear only once. The sample in question was CD4+ or CD8+ T cells sorted from blood, obtained in a trial of the OX40 agonist ivuxolimab. Receptors originate from an adult with an advanced solid tumor such as melanoma, head and neck, liver or kidney cancer.

The genes are TRBV27 and TRBJ1-5; D gene uncertain. The CDR3 spans 12 residues. Germline assignment: CDR1 MNHEY and CDR2 SMNVEV (reference sequence). Trimming took off 3 bases at V and 3 bases at J, with 3 bases between the two ends. The CDR3 spells CASSFSNQPQHF. The CDR3, as DNA: TGTGCCAGCAGTTTCTCCAATCAGCCCCAGCATTTT.

This rearrangement joins TRBV28 to TRBJ1-2, with 8 nucleotides matching TRBD1. V gave up 5 bases and J gave up 7 bases; unmatched junction bases: 6. CDR1 is MDHEN, CDR2 SYDVKM, per germline. The CDR3 extends over 13 amino acids. The CDR3 DNA is TGTGCCAGCAGTATCCCAGGGGGCGCTGGCTACACCTTC. This sequence encodes CASSIPGGAGYTF.

The chain is built from TRBV13 and TRBJ2-5; TRBD2 aligns across 9 bases. With V trimmed by 4 bases and J by 2 bases, 8 bases remained unmatched. Germline V gene sequence: CDR1 PRHDT, CDR2 FYEKMQ (reference sequence). The CDR3 has 16 amino acids. The CDR3 DNA reads as TGTGCCAGCAGCTGCGCCGGGACTAGCACTCAAGAGACCCAGTACTTC. This translates into CASSCAGTSTQETQYF.

V is TRBV6-5 and J is TRBJ1-4, with D possibly being TRBD1 (5 bases). Germline CDR1 is MNHEY and CDR2 is SVGAGI. The CDR3 is 14 residues long. The ends were cut back, 5 bases at V and 5 bases at J, with 12 bases in the middle. The CDR3 coding sequence is TGTGCCAGCAGTCCTGGGGGGAGGAATGAAAAACTGTTTTTT. It is translated as CASSPGGRNEKLFF.

The CDR3 protein is CASSPKSNTGELFF. In nucleotides, the CDR3 is TGTGCCAGCTCACCTAAGAGCAACACCGGGGAGCTGTTTTTT. J is TRBJ2-2 and V is TRBV18, with unresolved D. Germline-derived CDR1 and CDR2 are KGHSH and LQKENI. Trimming stripped 3 bases from V and 2 bases from J, with 7 bases between. The CDR3 runs to 14 residues. Combining the CDR3 with reference TRBV18 and TRBJ2-2 gives the whole variable domain NAGVMQNPRHLVRRRGQEARLRCSPMKGHSHVYWYRQLPEEGLKFMVYLQKENIIDESGMPKERFSAEFPKEGPSILRIQQVVRGDSAAYFCASSPKSNTGELFFGEGSRLTVL.

This chain uses TRBV2 with TRBJ1-3; weak D call: TRBD1 (5 bases). The CDR3 runs 13 residues. The germline V gene encodes CDR1 SNHLY and CDR2 FYNNEI. Trimming took off 3 bases at V and 8 bases at J, with 11 bases between the two ends. CDR3 residues: CASSEGGRDTIYF. The CDR3 nucleotides are TGTGCCAGCAGTGAGGGGGGTCGGGACACCATATATTTT.

J is TRBJ1-1 and V is TRBV5-6; maybe TRBD1 (6 bases). CDR1 is SGHDT, CDR2 YYEEEE, per germline. This CDR3 has 15 amino acids. V was pared by 4 bases and J by 11 bases, with 24 bases between. For the CDR3, the DNA is TGTGCCAGCAGCCTGGAGGGGGGGCGCAGGGGTCGTGCTTTCTTT. Its translation: CASSLEGGRRGRAFF.

The chain joins TRBV10-3 to TRBJ2-5; D is perhaps TRBD2 (5 bases). Trimming left V 11 bases short and J 2 bases short, with 15 bases between. CDR3 length equals 13 residues. Germline V gene data show CDR1 as ENHRY and CDR2 as SYGVKD. In DNA, the CDR3 is TGTGCCTCAACAGCGGCCCCGCAAGAGACCCAGTACTTC. Encoded protein: CASTAAPQETQYF.

The rearrangement uses TRBV6-5 and TRBJ2-7, with D uncertain. Germline V gene sequence: CDR1 MNHEY, CDR2 SVGAGI. With 2 bases removed from V and 4 bases from J, the gap between germline ends came to 9 bases. The CDR3 totals 13 residues. The CDR3 loop reads CASSYRELYEQYF. The CDR3 DNA reads TGTGCCAGCAGTTACAGGGAATTATACGAGCAGTACTTC.

This clone came up once. The chain has TRBV2 and TRBJ1-1; no definite D call. Germline V gene data show CDR1 as SNHLY and CDR2 as FYNNEI. The CDR3 length is 10 residues. V was shortened by 2 bases and J by 11 bases, with 6 bases between the two germline ends. This CDR3 reads CASSENWAFF. Here the CDR3 DNA reads TGTGCCAGCAGTGAAAATTGGGCTTTCTTT.

V gene TRBV2 combines with J gene TRBJ1-1; D might be TRBD1 (5 bases). Per germline, CDR1 SNHLY and CDR2 FYNNEI. The germline V and J ends were trimmed by 6 bases and 8 bases, with 16 bases remaining between them. The CDR3 is 13 amino acids. CDR3 sequence reads: CASRRDRLIEAFF. The DNA for the CDR3 is TGTGCCAGCAGGAGGGACCGCCTGATAGAAGCTTTCTTT.

This clone was recorded once. The chain uses TRBV5-1 and TRBJ1-2; maybe TRBD1 (5 bases). This CDR3 is 13 amino acids long. The germline V and J ends were trimmed by 3 bases and 3 bases, with 9 bases remaining between them. Germline CDR1 and CDR2: SGHRS and YFSETQ. CDR3 protein: CASSSLGDYGYTF. The CDR3 nucleotides are TGCGCCAGCAGCTCTTTGGGGGACTATGGCTACACCTTC. Full variable domain (remainder filled in from reference TRBV5-1 and TRBJ1-2): KAGVTQTPRYLIKTRGQQVTLSCSPISGHRSVSWYQQTPGQGLQFLFEYFSETQRNKGNFPGRFSGRQFSNSRSEMNVSTLELGDSALYLCASSSLGDYGYTFGSGTRLTVV.

This chain connects TRBV28 to TRBJ1-1; TRBD1 might be the D (6 bases). This CDR3 has 14 residues. Germline-derived CDR1 and CDR2 are MDHEN and SYDVKM. The V end lost 8 bases, the J end lost 5 bases, and 18 bases lay between the germline ends. The CDR3 DNA is TGTGCCAGCGAAGGGGGGCAGGGAGGTACTGAAGCTTTCTTT. Translating gives CASEGGQGGTEAFF.

The V and J genes are TRBV25-1 and TRBJ1-1; D remains unclear. CDR1 and CDR2 from the germline V gene are MGHDK and SYGVNS. This CDR3 is 13 amino acids long. V lost 7 bases to trimming and J lost 2 bases, with 11 bases between them. CDR3 in amino acids: CASNRGTNTEAFF. DNA of the CDR3: TGTGCCAGCAACCGAGGAACCAACACTGAAGCTTTCTTT.

This rearrangement joins TRBV14 to TRBJ1-6, with TRBD1 matching 7 bases. V was pared by 4 bases and J by 6 bases, with 0 bases of the junction left unmatched. This CDR3 has 13 amino acids. Germline CDR1 is SGHDN and CDR2 is FVKESK. The CDR3 sequence is CASSRQGNSPLHF. CDR3 sequence (DNA): TGTGCCAGCAGCCGACAGGGTAATTCACCCCTCCACTTT.

The genes are TRBV5-1 and TRBJ2-5; 9 bases match TRBD1. The CDR3 contains 15 residues. Germline CDR1 SGHRS, CDR2 YFSETQ. V dropped 3 bases and J dropped 2; count of bases not matched to a gene: 5. CDR3 loop: CASSSGTGPQETQYF. CDR3 in DNA: TGCGCCAGCAGCTCCGGGACAGGGCCTCAAGAGACCCAGTACTTC.

The gene calls are TRBV2 and TRBJ1-2, with 9 bases matching TRBD1. The germline V gene encodes CDR1 SNHLY and CDR2 FYNNEI. The CDR3 covers 14 residues. V trimming: 7 bases; J trimming: 5 bases; junction bases outside the gene matches: 8. This chain's CDR3 is CASTSDRGGYGYTF. CDR3 DNA: TGTGCCAGCACCTCGGACAGGGGAGGGTATGGCTACACCTTC. The full variable domain, with the rest looked up from reference TRBV2 and TRBJ1-2, is EPEVTQTPSHQVTQMGQEVILRCVPISNHLYFYWYRQILGQKVEFLVSFYNNEISEKSEIFDDQFSVERPDGSNFTLKIRSTKLEDSAMYFCASTSDRGGYGYTFGSGTRLTVV.

CDR3 sequence reads: CASSDEGRVGYTF. CDR3 DNA sequence: TGTGCCAGCAGTGATGAGGGACGGGTAGGCTACACCTTC. The chain combines TRBV6-1 with TRBJ1-2, with a tentative D call TRBD1 (5 bases). The germline CDR1 and CDR2 sequences are MNHNS and SASEGT. V was pared by 3 bases and J by 8 bases, with 13 bases between. This CDR3 contains 13 residues.

The chain's CDR3 is CASSPGHWNTEAFF. The CDR3 bases are TGCGCCAGCAGCCCGGGACATTGGAACACTGAAGCTTTCTTT. The V call is TRBV5-1, the J call TRBJ1-1, with D possibly being TRBD1 (6 bases). CDR1 and CDR2 (germline): SGHRS, YFSETQ. Trimming removed 4 bases at V and 1 base at J, with 11 bases between. This CDR3 comprises 14 residues.

The rearrangement uses TRBV10-2 and TRBJ1-4; 9 bases fit TRBD1. Germline trimming cut 6 bases from V and 0 bases from J; bases unmatched to any gene: 8. The V gene's germline CDR1 is WSHSY and CDR2 SAAADI. This CDR3 has 17 amino acids. In DNA, the CDR3 is TGCGCCAGCAGCCGGACAGGGGTGATGGCAACTAATGAAAAACTGTTTTTT. Translated, it gives CASSRTGVMATNEKLFF.

This chain links TRBV19 with TRBJ2-2; TRBD2 might be the D (6 bases). Germline V lookup: CDR1 LNHDA, CDR2 SQIVND (reference sequence). Trimming removed 9 bases from V and 2 bases from J, with 16 bases in between. CDR3 size: 15 residues. DNA for the CDR3: TGTGCCAGCTCGTTCCGGGAGTATAACACCGGGGAGCTGTTTTTT. Translated: CASSFREYNTGELFF.